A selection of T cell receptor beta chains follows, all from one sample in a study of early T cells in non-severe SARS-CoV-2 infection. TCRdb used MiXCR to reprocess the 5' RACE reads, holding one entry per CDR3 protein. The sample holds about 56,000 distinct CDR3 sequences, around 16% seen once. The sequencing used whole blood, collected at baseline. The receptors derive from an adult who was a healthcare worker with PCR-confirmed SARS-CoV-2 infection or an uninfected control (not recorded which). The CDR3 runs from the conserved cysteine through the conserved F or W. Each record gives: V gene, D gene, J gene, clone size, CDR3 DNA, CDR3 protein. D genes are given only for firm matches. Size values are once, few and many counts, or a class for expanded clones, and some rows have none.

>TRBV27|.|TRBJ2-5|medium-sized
TGTGCCAGCAGTTCAACAGGGACTGGGGAGACCCAGTACTTC
CASSSTGTGETQYF
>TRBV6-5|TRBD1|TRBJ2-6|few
TGTGCCAGCAGTTCAAACAGGGGGCCTGGGGCCAACGTCCTGACTTTC
CASSSNRGPGANVLTF
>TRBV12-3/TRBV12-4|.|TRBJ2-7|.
TGTGCCAGCAGTTTTTCAGACCTTACAGGCCGCCTCTCCTACGAGCAGTACTTC
CASSFSDLTGRLSYEQYF
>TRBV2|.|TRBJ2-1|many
TGTGCCAGCAGTGGAGGGATTGAGCAGTTCTTC
CASSGGIEQFF
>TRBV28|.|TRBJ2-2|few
TGTGCCAGCAGCCCACGTCTTGGGAACACCGGGGAGCTGTTTTTT
CASSPRLGNTGELFF
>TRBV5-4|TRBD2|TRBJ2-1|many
TGTGCCAGCAGCCCGACTAGCGGACACAATGAGCAGTTCTTC
CASSPTSGHNEQFF
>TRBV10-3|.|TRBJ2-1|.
TGTGCCATCAGTGCCGCCCCGAGGGGACACAATGAGCAGTTCTTC
CAISAAPRGHNEQFF
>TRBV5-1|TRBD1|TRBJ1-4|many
TGCGCCAGCAGCTTGGGCTACAGGGGCGGTAATGAAAAACTGTTTTTT
CASSLGYRGGNEKLFF
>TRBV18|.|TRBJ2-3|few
TGTGCCAGCTCACCAACACTGAGCACAGATACGCAGTATTTT
CASSPTLSTDTQYF
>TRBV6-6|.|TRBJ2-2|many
TGTGCCAGCAGCTATGGACTATCCACCGGGGAGCTGTTTTTT
CASSYGLSTGELFF
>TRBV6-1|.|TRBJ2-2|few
TGTGCCACCCAGAAGAGGGACACCGGGGAGCTGTTTTTT
CATQKRDTGELFF
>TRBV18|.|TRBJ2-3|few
TGTGCCAGCTCACCTAAGGACAGCGCAGATACGCAGTATTTT
CASSPKDSADTQYF
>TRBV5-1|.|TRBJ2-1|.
TGCGCCAGCAGCTTGGGGACGGGGAACAATGAGCAGTTCTTC
CASSLGTGNNEQFF
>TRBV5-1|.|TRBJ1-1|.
TGCGCCAGCAGCTCATTGTTGGGTTCTGGGGCTGAAGCTTTCTTT
CASSSLLGSGAEAFF